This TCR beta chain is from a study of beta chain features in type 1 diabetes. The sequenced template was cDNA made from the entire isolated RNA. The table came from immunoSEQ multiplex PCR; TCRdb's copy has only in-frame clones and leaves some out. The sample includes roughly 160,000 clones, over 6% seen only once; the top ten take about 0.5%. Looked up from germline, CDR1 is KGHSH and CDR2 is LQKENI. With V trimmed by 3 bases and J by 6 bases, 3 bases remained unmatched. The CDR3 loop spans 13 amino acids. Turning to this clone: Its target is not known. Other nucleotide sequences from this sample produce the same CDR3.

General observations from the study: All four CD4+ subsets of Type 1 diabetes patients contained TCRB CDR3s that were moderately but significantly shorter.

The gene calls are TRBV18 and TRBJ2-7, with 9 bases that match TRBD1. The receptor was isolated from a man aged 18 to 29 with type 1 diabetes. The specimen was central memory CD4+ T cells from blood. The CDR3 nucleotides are TGTGCCAGCTCACCGGGACAGGGAGGCGAGCAGTACTTC. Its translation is CASSPGQGGEQYF.